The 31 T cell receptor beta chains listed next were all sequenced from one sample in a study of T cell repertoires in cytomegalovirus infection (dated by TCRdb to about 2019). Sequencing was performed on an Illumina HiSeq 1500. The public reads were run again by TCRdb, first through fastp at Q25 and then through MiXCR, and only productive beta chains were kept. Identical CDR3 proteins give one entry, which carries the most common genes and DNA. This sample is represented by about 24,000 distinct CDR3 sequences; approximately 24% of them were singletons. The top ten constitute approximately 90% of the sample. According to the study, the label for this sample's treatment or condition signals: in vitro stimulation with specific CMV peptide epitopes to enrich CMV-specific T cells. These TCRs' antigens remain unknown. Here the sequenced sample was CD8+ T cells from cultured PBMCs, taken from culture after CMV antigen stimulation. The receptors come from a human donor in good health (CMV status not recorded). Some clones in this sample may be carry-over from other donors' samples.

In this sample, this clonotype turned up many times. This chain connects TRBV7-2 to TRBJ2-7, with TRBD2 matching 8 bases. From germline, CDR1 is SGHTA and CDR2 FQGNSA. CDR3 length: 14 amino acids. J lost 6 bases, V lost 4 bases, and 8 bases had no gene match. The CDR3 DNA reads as TGTGCCAGCAGCTCGGGGGGGACTGTACGCGAGCAGTACTTC. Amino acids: CASSSGGTVREQYF. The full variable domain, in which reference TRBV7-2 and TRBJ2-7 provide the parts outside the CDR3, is GAGVSQSPSNKVTEKGKDVELRCDPISGHTALYWYRQSLGQGLEFLIYFQGNSAPDKSGLPSDRFSAERTGGSVSTLTIQRTQQEDSAVYLCASSSGGTVREQYFGPGTRLTVT.

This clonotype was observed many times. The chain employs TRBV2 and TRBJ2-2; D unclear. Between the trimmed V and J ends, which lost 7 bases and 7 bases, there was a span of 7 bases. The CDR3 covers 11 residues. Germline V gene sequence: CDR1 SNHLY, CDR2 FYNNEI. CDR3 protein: CASTRYGELFF. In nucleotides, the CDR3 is TGTGCCAGCACGCGTTACGGGGAGCTGTTTTTT. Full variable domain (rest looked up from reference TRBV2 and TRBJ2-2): EPEVTQTPSHQVTQMGQEVILRCVPISNHLYFYWYRQILGQKVEFLVSFYNNEISEKSEIFDDQFSVERPDGSNFTLKIRSTKLEDSAMYFCASTRYGELFFGEGSRLTVL.

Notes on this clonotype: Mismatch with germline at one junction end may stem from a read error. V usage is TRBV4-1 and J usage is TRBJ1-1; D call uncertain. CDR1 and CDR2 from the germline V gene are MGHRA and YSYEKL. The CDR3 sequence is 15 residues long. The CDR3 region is CASSPPPQDLREAFF. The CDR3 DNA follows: TGTGCCAGCAGCCCGCCCCCCCAGGACCTGAGAGAAGCTTTCTTT.

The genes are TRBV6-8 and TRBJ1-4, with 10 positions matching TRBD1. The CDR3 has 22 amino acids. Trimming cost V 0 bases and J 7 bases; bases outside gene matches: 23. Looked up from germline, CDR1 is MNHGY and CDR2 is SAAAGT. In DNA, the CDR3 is TGTGCCAGCAGTTACTCGGCTCTTTCCCCGGACAGGGGGAACGTCTTGAGTGAAAAACTGTTTTTT. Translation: CASSYSALSPDRGNVLSEKLFF.

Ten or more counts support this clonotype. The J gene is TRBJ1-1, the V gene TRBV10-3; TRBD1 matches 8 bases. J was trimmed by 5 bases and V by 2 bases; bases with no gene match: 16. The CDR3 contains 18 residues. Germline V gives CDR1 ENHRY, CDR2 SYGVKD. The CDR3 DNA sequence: TGTGCCATCAGTGAGCTAACGGACAGGGCCGGGAGGAGGACTGAAGCTTTCTTT. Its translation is CAISELTDRAGRRTEAFF.

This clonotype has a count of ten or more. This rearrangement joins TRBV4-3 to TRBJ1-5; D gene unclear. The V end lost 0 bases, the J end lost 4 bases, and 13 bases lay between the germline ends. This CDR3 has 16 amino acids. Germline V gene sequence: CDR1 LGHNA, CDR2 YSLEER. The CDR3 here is CASSQDRWTANQPQHF. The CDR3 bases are TGCGCCAGCAGCCAAGATAGGTGGACGGCAAATCAGCCCCAGCATTTT.

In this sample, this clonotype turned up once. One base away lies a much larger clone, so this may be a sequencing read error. The CDR3 DNA reads TGTGCCAGAAGCTGGCGGGGGGGCCCCTATAGCTCCTACAATGAGCAGTTCTTC. Translating it yields CARSWRGGPYSSYNEQFF. The rearrangement joins TRBV5-4 to TRBJ2-1; 9 bases line up with TRBD2. This CDR3 is built from 18 residues. From germline, CDR1 is SGHNT and CDR2 YYREEE (reference sequence).

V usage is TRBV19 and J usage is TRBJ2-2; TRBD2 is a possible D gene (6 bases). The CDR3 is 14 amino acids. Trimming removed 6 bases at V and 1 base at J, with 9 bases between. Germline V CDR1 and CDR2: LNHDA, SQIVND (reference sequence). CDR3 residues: CASRPGLNTGELFF. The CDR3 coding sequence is TGTGCCAGTAGGCCGGGACTGAACACCGGGGAGCTGTTTTTT.

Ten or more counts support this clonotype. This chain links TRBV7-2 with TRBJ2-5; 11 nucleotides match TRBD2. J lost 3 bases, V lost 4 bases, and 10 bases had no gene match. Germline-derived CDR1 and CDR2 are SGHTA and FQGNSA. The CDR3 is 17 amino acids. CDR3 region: CASSSRELGLAEETQYF. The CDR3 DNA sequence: TGTGCCAGCAGCTCGCGCGAACTGGGACTAGCGGAAGAGACCCAGTACTTC. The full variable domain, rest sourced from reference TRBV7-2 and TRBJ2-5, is GAGVSQSPSNKVTEKGKDVELRCDPISGHTALYWYRQSLGQGLEFLIYFQGNSAPDKSGLPSDRFSAERTGGSVSTLTIQRTQQEDSAVYLCASSSRELGLAEETQYFGPGTRLLVL.

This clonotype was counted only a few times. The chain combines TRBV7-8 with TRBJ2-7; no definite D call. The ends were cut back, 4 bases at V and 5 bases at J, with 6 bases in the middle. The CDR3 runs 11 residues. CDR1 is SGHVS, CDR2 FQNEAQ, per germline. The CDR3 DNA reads TGTGCCAGCAGCTCTCCGGACGAGCAGTACTTC. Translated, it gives CASSSPDEQYF.

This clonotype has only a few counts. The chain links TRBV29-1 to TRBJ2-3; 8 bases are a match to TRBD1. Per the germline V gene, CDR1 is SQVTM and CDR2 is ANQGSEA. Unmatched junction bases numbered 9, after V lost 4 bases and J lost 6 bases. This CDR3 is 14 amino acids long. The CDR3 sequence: CSVVERTGLDTQYF. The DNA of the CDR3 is TGCAGCGTTGTGGAACGGACAGGGTTGGATACGCAGTATTTT.

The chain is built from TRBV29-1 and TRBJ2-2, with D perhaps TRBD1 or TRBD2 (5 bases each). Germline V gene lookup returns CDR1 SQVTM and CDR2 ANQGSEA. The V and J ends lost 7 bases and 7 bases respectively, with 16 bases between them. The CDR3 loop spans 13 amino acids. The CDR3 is CSATGTIHGELFF. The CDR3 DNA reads TGCAGCGCCACCGGGACGATACACGGGGAGCTGTTTTTT.

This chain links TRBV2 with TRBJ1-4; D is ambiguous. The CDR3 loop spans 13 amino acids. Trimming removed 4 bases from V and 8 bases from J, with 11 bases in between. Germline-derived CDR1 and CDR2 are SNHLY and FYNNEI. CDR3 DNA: TGTGCCAGCAGTGCGATCGGGAGCGAAAAACTGTTTTTT. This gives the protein CASSAIGSEKLFF. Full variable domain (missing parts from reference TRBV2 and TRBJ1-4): EPEVTQTPSHQVTQMGQEVILRCVPISNHLYFYWYRQILGQKVEFLVSFYNNEISEKSEIFDDQFSVERPDGSNFTLKIRSTKLEDSAMYFCASSAIGSEKLFFGSGTQLSVL.

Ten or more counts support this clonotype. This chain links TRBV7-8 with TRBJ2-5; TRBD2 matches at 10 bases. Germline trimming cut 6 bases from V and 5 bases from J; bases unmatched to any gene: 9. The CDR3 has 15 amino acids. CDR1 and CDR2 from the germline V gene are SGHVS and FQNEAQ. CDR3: CASSPSGGSRETQYF. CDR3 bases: TGTGCCAGCAGTCCTAGCGGGGGATCTCGGGAGACCCAGTACTTC.

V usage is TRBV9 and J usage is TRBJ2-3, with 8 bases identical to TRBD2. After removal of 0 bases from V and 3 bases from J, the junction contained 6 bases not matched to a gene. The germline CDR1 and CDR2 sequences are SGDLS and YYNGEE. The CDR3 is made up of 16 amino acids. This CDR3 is CASSVEGGGLTDTQYF. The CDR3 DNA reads TGTGCCAGCAGCGTAGAGGGCGGGGGGCTGACAGATACGCAGTATTTT.

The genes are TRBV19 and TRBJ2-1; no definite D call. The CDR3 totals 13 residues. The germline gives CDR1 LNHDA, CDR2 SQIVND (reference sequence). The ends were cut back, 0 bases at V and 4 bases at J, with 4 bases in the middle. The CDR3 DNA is TGTGCCAGTAGTATAGACAGTTACAATGAGCAGTTCTTC. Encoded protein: CASSIDSYNEQFF. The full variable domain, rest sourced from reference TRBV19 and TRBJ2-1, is DGGITQSPKYLFRKEGQNVTLSCEQNLNHDAMYWYRQDPGQGLRLIYYSQIVNDFQKGDIAEGYSVSREKKESFPLTVTSAQKNPTAFYLCASSIDSYNEQFFGPGTRLTVL.

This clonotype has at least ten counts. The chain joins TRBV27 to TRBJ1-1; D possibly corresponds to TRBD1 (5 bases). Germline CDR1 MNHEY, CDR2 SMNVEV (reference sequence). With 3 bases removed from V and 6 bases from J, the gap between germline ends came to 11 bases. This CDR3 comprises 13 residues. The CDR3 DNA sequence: TGTGCCAGCAGTTTTGGCAGGGAGGCTGAAGCTTTCTTT. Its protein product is CASSFGREAEAFF.

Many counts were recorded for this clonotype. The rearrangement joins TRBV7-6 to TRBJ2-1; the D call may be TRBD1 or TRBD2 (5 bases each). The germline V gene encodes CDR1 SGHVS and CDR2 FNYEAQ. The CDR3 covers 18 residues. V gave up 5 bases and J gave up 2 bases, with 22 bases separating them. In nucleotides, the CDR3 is TGTGCCAGCAGCGCCGAATCCCCCGGGACCTATACCTACAATGAGCAGTTCTTC. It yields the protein CASSAESPGTYTYNEQFF.

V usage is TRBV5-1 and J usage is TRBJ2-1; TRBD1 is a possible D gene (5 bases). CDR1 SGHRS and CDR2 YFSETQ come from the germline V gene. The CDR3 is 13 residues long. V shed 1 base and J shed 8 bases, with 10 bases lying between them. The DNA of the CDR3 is TGCGCCAGCAGCTTGCCAAGGGGCGATGAGCAGTTCTTC. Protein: CASSLPRGDEQFF. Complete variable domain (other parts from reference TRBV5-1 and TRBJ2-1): KAGVTQTPRYLIKTRGQQVTLSCSPISGHRSVSWYQQTPGQGLQFLFEYFSETQRNKGNFPGRFSGRQFSNSRSEMNVSTLELGDSALYLCASSLPRGDEQFFGPGTRLTVL.

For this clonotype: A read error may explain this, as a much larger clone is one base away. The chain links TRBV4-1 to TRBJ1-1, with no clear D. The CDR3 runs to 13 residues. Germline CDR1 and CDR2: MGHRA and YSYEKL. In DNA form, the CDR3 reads TGTGCCATCAGCCAAGACGGATGGCCTCGAGCTTTCTTT. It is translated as CAISQDGWPRAFF.

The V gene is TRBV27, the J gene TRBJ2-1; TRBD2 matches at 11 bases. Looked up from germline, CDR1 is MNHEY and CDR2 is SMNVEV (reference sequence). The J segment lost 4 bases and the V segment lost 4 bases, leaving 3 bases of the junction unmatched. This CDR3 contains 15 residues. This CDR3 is CASSSGLAGYNEQFF. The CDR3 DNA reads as TGTGCCAGCAGTTCTGGACTAGCGGGTTACAATGAGCAGTTCTTC.

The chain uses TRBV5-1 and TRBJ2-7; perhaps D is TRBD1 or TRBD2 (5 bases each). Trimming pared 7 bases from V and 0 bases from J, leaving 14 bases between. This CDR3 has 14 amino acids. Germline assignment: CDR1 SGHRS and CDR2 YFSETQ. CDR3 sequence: CASRPGRNSYEQYF. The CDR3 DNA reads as TGCGCCAGCCGACCGGGACGGAACTCCTACGAGCAGTACTTC. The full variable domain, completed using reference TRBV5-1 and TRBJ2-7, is KAGVTQTPRYLIKTRGQQVTLSCSPISGHRSVSWYQQTPGQGLQFLFEYFSETQRNKGNFPGRFSGRQFSNSRSEMNVSTLELGDSALYLCASRPGRNSYEQYFGPGTRLTVT.

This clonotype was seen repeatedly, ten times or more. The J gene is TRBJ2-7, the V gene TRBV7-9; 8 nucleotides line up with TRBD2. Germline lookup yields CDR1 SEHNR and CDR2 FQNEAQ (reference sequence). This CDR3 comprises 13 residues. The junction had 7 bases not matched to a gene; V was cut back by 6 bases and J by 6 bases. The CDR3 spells CASRPGGEGEQYF. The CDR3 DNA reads TGTGCCAGCAGGCCGGGGGGGGAAGGCGAGCAGTACTTC.

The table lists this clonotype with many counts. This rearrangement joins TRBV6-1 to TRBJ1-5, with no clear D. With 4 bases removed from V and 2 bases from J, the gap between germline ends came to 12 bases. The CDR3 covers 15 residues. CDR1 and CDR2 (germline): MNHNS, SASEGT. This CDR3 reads CASSARGEGNQPQHF. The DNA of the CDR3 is TGTGCCAGCAGTGCCCGTGGGGAGGGCAATCAGCCCCAGCATTTT.

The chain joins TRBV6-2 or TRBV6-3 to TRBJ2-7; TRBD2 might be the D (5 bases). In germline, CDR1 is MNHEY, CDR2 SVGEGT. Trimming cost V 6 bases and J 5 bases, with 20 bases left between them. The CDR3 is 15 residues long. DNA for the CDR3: TGTGCCAGCAGACGTAAGGTCGGGGAGCGGAACGAGCAGTACTTC. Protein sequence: CASRRKVGERNEQYF.

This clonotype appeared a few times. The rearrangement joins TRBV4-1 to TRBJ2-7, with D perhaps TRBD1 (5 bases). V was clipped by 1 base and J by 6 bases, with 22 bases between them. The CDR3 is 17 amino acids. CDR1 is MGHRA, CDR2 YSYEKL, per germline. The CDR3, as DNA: TGCGCCAGCAGCCAAGGAGGTCTACAGGCCCCCCAGAGCGAGCAGTACTTC. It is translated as CASSQGGLQAPQSEQYF.

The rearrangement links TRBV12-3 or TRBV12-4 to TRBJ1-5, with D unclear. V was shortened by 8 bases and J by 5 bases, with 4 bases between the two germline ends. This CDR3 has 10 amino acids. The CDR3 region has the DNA TGTGCCAGCGGGGATCAGCCCCAGCATTTT. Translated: CASGDQPQHF.

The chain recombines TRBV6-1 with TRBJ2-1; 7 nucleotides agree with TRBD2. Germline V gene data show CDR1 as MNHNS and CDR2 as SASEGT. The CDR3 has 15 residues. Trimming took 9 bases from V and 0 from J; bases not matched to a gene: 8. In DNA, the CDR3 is TGTGCCAGTACAAGCGGGGATAGCTCCTACAATGAGCAGTTCTTC. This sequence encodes CASTSGDSSYNEQFF.

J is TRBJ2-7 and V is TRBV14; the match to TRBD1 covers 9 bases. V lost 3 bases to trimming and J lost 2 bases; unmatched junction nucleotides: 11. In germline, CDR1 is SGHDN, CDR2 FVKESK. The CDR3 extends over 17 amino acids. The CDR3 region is CASSHRGGQGDPYEQYF. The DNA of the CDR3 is TGTGCCAGCAGCCACAGAGGGGGACAGGGTGACCCCTACGAGCAGTACTTC.

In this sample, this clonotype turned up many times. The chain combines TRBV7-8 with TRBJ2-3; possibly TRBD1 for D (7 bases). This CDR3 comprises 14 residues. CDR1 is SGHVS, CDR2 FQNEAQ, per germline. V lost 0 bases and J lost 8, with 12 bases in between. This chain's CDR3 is CASSLAQGGATQYF. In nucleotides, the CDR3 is TGTGCCAGCAGCTTAGCTCAGGGGGGCGCTACGCAGTATTTT.

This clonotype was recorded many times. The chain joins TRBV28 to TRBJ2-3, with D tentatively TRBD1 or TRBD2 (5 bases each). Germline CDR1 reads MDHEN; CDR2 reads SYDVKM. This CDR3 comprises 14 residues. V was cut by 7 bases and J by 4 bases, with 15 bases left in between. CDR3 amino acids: CASTIQGSADTQYF. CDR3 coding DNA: TGTGCCAGCACCATTCAGGGTAGCGCAGATACGCAGTATTTT.